Listed below are T cell receptor beta chains from one sample, sequenced in a study of identical twins. TCRdb re-called the 5' RACE reads with MiXCR, one entry per CDR3 protein. The sample consists of fewer than 550,000 distinct CDR3 sequences, 13% to 15% of them appearing once. These same data were also listed under a study on yellow fever vaccine responses in identical twins.

The specimen sequenced was CD4+ T cells sorted from blood. The receptors here all came from a young woman in good health. Each CDR3 is given with its conserved first and last residue. Fields, in order: CDR3 length, V gene, clone size, J gene, D gene, CDR3 DNA, CDR3 protein. D genes are given only for firm matches. Some rows have no size entry. The others give once, few or many, or a class for an expanded clone.

len: 15
v_gene: TRBV14
abundance: .
j_gene: TRBJ1-5
d_gene: .
CDR3nt: TGTGCCAGCAGCCAAGGCGGGGCAGGCAATCAGCCCCAGCATTTT
CDR3aa: CASSQGGAGNQPQHF

len: 17
v_gene: TRBV7-9
abundance: few
j_gene: TRBJ2-1
d_gene: TRBD1
CDR3nt: TGTGCCAGCAGCTTAATATCGTGGGACAGAGTATACAATGAGCAGTTCTTC
CDR3aa: CASSLISWDRVYNEQFF

len: 16
v_gene: TRBV5-8
abundance: few
j_gene: TRBJ2-7
d_gene: TRBD2
CDR3nt: TGTGCCAGCAGTACGGGGCTAGCGGGAGTGGCCTACGAGCAGTACTTC
CDR3aa: CASSTGLAGVAYEQYF

len: 13
v_gene: TRBV19
abundance: .
j_gene: TRBJ1-5
d_gene: TRBD1
CDR3nt: TGTGCCAGTAGATACAGGGGGAGTCAGCCCCAGCATTTT
CDR3aa: CASRYRGSQPQHF

len: 18
v_gene: TRBV20-1
abundance: .
j_gene: TRBJ2-3
d_gene: TRBD2
CDR3nt: TGCAGTGCTAGAGACCTTTGGGGACTAGCGGGATTTACAGATACGCAGTATTTT
CDR3aa: CSARDLWGLAGFTDTQYF

len: 13
v_gene: TRBV6-1
abundance: .
j_gene: TRBJ1-1
d_gene: .
CDR3nt: TGTGCCAGCAGTGAGTATGTGGGAGAAAAAGCTTTCTTT
CDR3aa: CASSEYVGEKAFF

len: 14
v_gene: TRBV12-3/TRBV12-4
abundance: few
j_gene: TRBJ2-1
d_gene: .
CDR3nt: TGTGCCAGCAGTCCATTTTCGGTGGCTAATGAGCAGTTCTTC
CDR3aa: CASSPFSVANEQFF

len: 15
v_gene: TRBV10-3
abundance: few
j_gene: TRBJ2-5
d_gene: TRBD1
CDR3nt: TGTGCCATCAGCCCGGACAGGGGATACCAAGAGACCCAGTACTTC
CDR3aa: CAISPDRGYQETQYF

len: 18
v_gene: TRBV29-1
abundance: .
j_gene: TRBJ2-6
d_gene: TRBD2
CDR3nt: TGCAGCGTTCAGTTATCTAGCGGGAAAGTCTCTGGGGCCAACGTCCTGACTTTC
CDR3aa: CSVQLSSGKVSGANVLTF

len: 16
v_gene: TRBV24-1
abundance: .
j_gene: TRBJ1-1
d_gene: TRBD1
CDR3nt: TGTGCCACCAGTGATTCCACTACCGGGACAGGGGTTCGAGCTTTCTTT
CDR3aa: CATSDSTTGTGVRAFF

len: 14
v_gene: TRBV10-3
abundance: .
j_gene: TRBJ2-5
d_gene: TRBD2
CDR3nt: TGTGCCATCAATGACGGGGGGACCGAAGAGACCCAGTACTTC
CDR3aa: CAINDGGTEETQYF

len: 13
v_gene: TRBV28
abundance: many
j_gene: TRBJ2-7
d_gene: TRBD1
CDR3nt: TGTGCCAGCAGTCGACAGGGCTCCTACGAGCAGTACTTC
CDR3aa: CASSRQGSYEQYF

len: 14
v_gene: TRBV11-3
abundance: few
j_gene: TRBJ2-1
d_gene: .
CDR3nt: TGTGCCAGCAGCCCAGGGGTAGTTTACAATGAGCAGTTCTTC
CDR3aa: CASSPGVVYNEQFF

len: 13
v_gene: TRBV7-9
abundance: few
j_gene: TRBJ1-1
d_gene: .
CDR3nt: TGTGCCAGCAGTTTTACAGCGGGAGGTGAAGCTTTCTTT
CDR3aa: CASSFTAGGEAFF

len: 16
v_gene: TRBV4-1
abundance: .
j_gene: TRBJ2-3
d_gene: .
CDR3nt: TGCGCCAGCAGCCAAGGTCGCCCAGCTGACACAGATACGCAGTATTTT
CDR3aa: CASSQGRPADTDTQYF

len: 15
v_gene: TRBV7-8
abundance: .
j_gene: TRBJ2-1
d_gene: .
CDR3nt: TGTGCCAGCAGCTTAAGTCAGGGTACCTACAATGAGCAGTTCTTC
CDR3aa: CASSLSQGTYNEQFF

len: 12
v_gene: TRBV4-1
abundance: few
j_gene: TRBJ2-3
d_gene: .
CDR3nt: TGCGCCAGCAGCCAAGTATTCGATACGCAGTATTTT
CDR3aa: CASSQVFDTQYF

len: 14
v_gene: TRBV5-1
abundance: few
j_gene: TRBJ2-5
d_gene: .
CDR3nt: TGCGCCAGCAGAACCGCCAGGGCAGGGGAGACCCAGTACTTC
CDR3aa: CASRTARAGETQYF

len: 17
v_gene: TRBV3-1
abundance: few
j_gene: TRBJ2-3
d_gene: .
CDR3nt: TGTGCCAGCAGCCAAGATCTGGCCAGGGCTATAAAGGATACGCAGTATTTT
CDR3aa: CASSQDLARAIKDTQYF

len: 17
v_gene: TRBV7-9
abundance: .
j_gene: TRBJ2-1
d_gene: .
CDR3nt: TGTGCCAGCAGCGTAGGGTATAGCGGGACAGGGAACAATGAGCAGTTCTTC
CDR3aa: CASSVGYSGTGNNEQFF

len: 14
v_gene: TRBV5-5
abundance: .
j_gene: TRBJ1-2
d_gene: TRBD1
CDR3nt: TGTGCCAGCAGCTTCGACAGGGGGCTGGATGGCTACACCTTC
CDR3aa: CASSFDRGLDGYTF

len: 20
v_gene: TRBV10-3
abundance: .
j_gene: TRBJ2-6
d_gene: .
CDR3nt: TGTGCCATCAGTGAGAGGTCAGGGGATCGGCGAGGAGGTGGGGCCAACGTCCTGACTTTC
CDR3aa: CAISERSGDRRGGGANVLTF

len: 16
v_gene: TRBV7-9
abundance: .
j_gene: TRBJ2-3
d_gene: TRBD1
CDR3nt: TGTGCCAGCAGCCCCACAGGACAGGCGAGCACAGATACGCAGTATTTT
CDR3aa: CASSPTGQASTDTQYF

len: 13
v_gene: TRBV20-1
abundance: .
j_gene: TRBJ1-1
d_gene: .
CDR3nt: TGCAGTGCTAGAAATGTTTTGGGGACTGAAGCTTTCTTT
CDR3aa: CSARNVLGTEAFF

len: 14
v_gene: TRBV2
abundance: .
j_gene: TRBJ2-2
d_gene: TRBD2
CDR3nt: TGTGCCAGCAGTCCTAGCGGGAGTACCGGGGAGCTGTTTTTT
CDR3aa: CASSPSGSTGELFF

len: 15
v_gene: TRBV20-1
abundance: .
j_gene: TRBJ2-1
d_gene: TRBD2
CDR3nt: TGCAGTGCATCTCTTAGCGGGGCCCCCTACAATGAGCAGTTCTTC
CDR3aa: CSASLSGAPYNEQFF

len: 13
v_gene: TRBV12-3/TRBV12-4
abundance: .
j_gene: TRBJ2-4
d_gene: .
CDR3nt: TGTGCCAGCAGTGGGAACACGGGAAACATTCAGTACTTC
CDR3aa: CASSGNTGNIQYF

len: 14
v_gene: TRBV2
abundance: .
j_gene: TRBJ2-1
d_gene: TRBD1
CDR3nt: TGTGCCAGCTCACCGGAGACAGGGATTTTGCGGCAGTTCTTC
CDR3aa: CASSPETGILRQFF

len: 14
v_gene: TRBV7-2
abundance: .
j_gene: TRBJ1-3
d_gene: TRBD1
CDR3nt: TGTGCCAGCAGCCCAGGACAGGGGGGATACACCATATATTTT
CDR3aa: CASSPGQGGYTIYF

len: 13
v_gene: TRBV5-1
abundance: .
j_gene: TRBJ2-1
d_gene: .
CDR3nt: TGCGCCAGCAGCCCCCTGGTCGACAATGAGCAGTTCTTC
CDR3aa: CASSPLVDNEQFF

len: 14
v_gene: TRBV4-1
abundance: .
j_gene: TRBJ1-1
d_gene: .
CDR3nt: TGCGCCAGCGCGAAAGAGGGCAGGAACACTGAAGCTTTCTTT
CDR3aa: CASAKEGRNTEAFF

len: 13
v_gene: TRBV5-5
abundance: few
j_gene: TRBJ2-5
d_gene: .
CDR3nt: TGTGCCAGCAGCTTCGGAATCTTAGAGACCCAGTACTTC
CDR3aa: CASSFGILETQYF

len: 11
v_gene: TRBV5-5
abundance: once
j_gene: TRBJ2-5
d_gene: .
CDR3nt: TGTGCCAGCAGGGTCCTAGAGACCCAGTACTTC
CDR3aa: CASRVLETQYF

len: 12
v_gene: TRBV2
abundance: .
j_gene: TRBJ2-1
d_gene: TRBD2
CDR3nt: TGTGCCAGGACTAGCGGGATGGGTGAGCAGTTCTTC
CDR3aa: CARTSGMGEQFF

len: 14
v_gene: TRBV12-3/TRBV12-4
abundance: many
j_gene: TRBJ2-3
d_gene: .
CDR3nt: TGTGCCAGCAGTTCGCCTCCTATCACAGATACGCAGTATTTT
CDR3aa: CASSSPPITDTQYF

len: 16
v_gene: TRBV5-6
abundance: .
j_gene: TRBJ2-3
d_gene: .
CDR3nt: TGTGCCAGCAGCTTGTCTATCAGTGGGGACACAGATACGCAGTATTTT
CDR3aa: CASSLSISGDTDTQYF

len: 15
v_gene: TRBV6-1
abundance: few
j_gene: TRBJ1-4
d_gene: .
CDR3nt: TGTGCCAGCAGTCGAGGGTTGAGTTTGAATGAAAAACTGTTTTTT
CDR3aa: CASSRGLSLNEKLFF

len: 16
v_gene: TRBV9
abundance: few
j_gene: TRBJ2-1
d_gene: TRBD1
CDR3nt: TGTGCCAGCAGCGTAGGACCGGGACAGGGGAGCAATGAGCAGTTCTTC
CDR3aa: CASSVGPGQGSNEQFF

len: 15
v_gene: TRBV5-1
abundance: few
j_gene: TRBJ1-1
d_gene: .
CDR3nt: TGCGCCAGCAGCCCTGGGGCAGGGAAGGACACTGAAGCTTTCTTT
CDR3aa: CASSPGAGKDTEAFF

len: 16
v_gene: TRBV28
abundance: .
j_gene: TRBJ2-5
d_gene: TRBD1
CDR3nt: TGTGCCAGCAGCCCAAGGCCGGGACAGGGAGTAGAGACCCAGTACTTC
CDR3aa: CASSPRPGQGVETQYF

len: 15
v_gene: TRBV5-1
abundance: .
j_gene: TRBJ2-3
d_gene: TRBD1
CDR3nt: TGCGCCAGCGGAACGACAGGGGTTAGCACAGATACGCAGTATTTT
CDR3aa: CASGTTGVSTDTQYF

len: 14
v_gene: TRBV20-1
abundance: .
j_gene: TRBJ2-3
d_gene: .
CDR3nt: TGCAGTGCTGGCAACAGGGAGGGCACAGATACGCAGTATTTT
CDR3aa: CSAGNREGTDTQYF

len: 15
v_gene: TRBV29-1
abundance: many
j_gene: TRBJ2-1
d_gene: .
CDR3nt: TGCAGCGTTTATTGGAATTCCTACTCCTACAATGAGCAGTTCTTC
CDR3aa: CSVYWNSYSYNEQFF

len: 19
v_gene: TRBV7-3
abundance: few
j_gene: TRBJ2-1
d_gene: TRBD1
CDR3nt: TGTGCCAGCAGCTTAATGGTTGTTAAGTGGGACAGCTACTACAATGAGCAGTTCTTC
CDR3aa: CASSLMVVKWDSYYNEQFF

len: 17
v_gene: TRBV11-2
abundance: few
j_gene: TRBJ2-5
d_gene: TRBD2
CDR3nt: TGTGCCAGCAGCTTAGACTTTGCATCAGGACTAGCGGGAGAGGTGGATTTC
CDR3aa: CASSLDFASGLAGEVDF

len: 16
v_gene: TRBV3-1
abundance: many
j_gene: TRBJ2-5
d_gene: .
CDR3nt: TGTGCCAGCAGCCAAGACCGGGTGGGAATTCGGGAGACCCAGTACTTC
CDR3aa: CASSQDRVGIRETQYF

len: 13
v_gene: TRBV6-5
abundance: .
j_gene: TRBJ2-5
d_gene: .
CDR3nt: TGTGCCAGCAGTTACTCGAGATATGAGACCCAGTACTTC
CDR3aa: CASSYSRYETQYF

len: 15
v_gene: TRBV3-1
abundance: few
j_gene: TRBJ2-7
d_gene: TRBD1
CDR3nt: TGTGCCAGCAGCCAAAGGACAGGGCCCAAGTACGAGCAGTACTTC
CDR3aa: CASSQRTGPKYEQYF

len: 16
v_gene: TRBV20-1
abundance: few
j_gene: TRBJ2-7
d_gene: TRBD2
CDR3nt: TGCAGTGCTAGAACCAGCGGGAGGGCCCGAGCCTACGAGCAGTACTTC
CDR3aa: CSARTSGRARAYEQYF

len: 15
v_gene: TRBV7-2
abundance: .
j_gene: TRBJ1-6
d_gene: .
CDR3nt: TGTGCCAGCAGCTTGTTTGGTAATAGGGATTCACCCCTCCACTTT
CDR3aa: CASSLFGNRDSPLHF

len: 13
v_gene: TRBV6-4
abundance: few
j_gene: TRBJ1-6
d_gene: TRBD1
CDR3nt: TGTGCCAGCAGTCGGGACAGATATTCACCCCTCCACTTT
CDR3aa: CASSRDRYSPLHF

len: 11
v_gene: TRBV20-1
abundance: .
j_gene: TRBJ2-7
d_gene: .
CDR3nt: TGCAGTAAAGGGGTAAGGGGCGAGCAGTACTTC
CDR3aa: CSKGVRGEQYF

len: 15
v_gene: TRBV12-3/TRBV12-4
abundance: .
j_gene: TRBJ2-7
d_gene: TRBD1
CDR3nt: TGTGCCAGCAGTTTCACAGGGGGCGCCGGCTACGAGCAGTACTTC
CDR3aa: CASSFTGGAGYEQYF

len: 16
v_gene: TRBV3-1
abundance: .
j_gene: TRBJ2-1
d_gene: .
CDR3nt: TGTGCCAGCAGCCAAGCGGGTGCGGTTTCCTACAATGAGCAGTTCTTC
CDR3aa: CASSQAGAVSYNEQFF

len: 13
v_gene: TRBV10-2
abundance: .
j_gene: TRBJ2-3
d_gene: .
CDR3nt: TGCGCCAGCAGTGAGTTTGGTCCAGATACGCAGTATTTT
CDR3aa: CASSEFGPDTQYF

len: 16
v_gene: TRBV7-9
abundance: few
j_gene: TRBJ2-2
d_gene: TRBD2
CDR3nt: TGTGCCAGCAGCTCCCCTAGCGGGAAAAACACCGGGGAGCTGTTTTTT
CDR3aa: CASSSPSGKNTGELFF

len: 15
v_gene: TRBV12-3/TRBV12-4
abundance: many
j_gene: TRBJ2-2
d_gene: .
CDR3nt: TGTGCCAGCAGTTTAAAGGACAGATACACCGGGGAGCTGTTTTTT
CDR3aa: CASSLKDRYTGELFF

len: 15
v_gene: TRBV6-5
abundance: many
j_gene: TRBJ1-1
d_gene: TRBD1
CDR3nt: TGTGCCAGCAGTTTCAGTCGACAGGGTTGGACTGAAGCTTTCTTT
CDR3aa: CASSFSRQGWTEAFF

len: 15
v_gene: TRBV5-1
abundance: few
j_gene: TRBJ1-6
d_gene: .
CDR3nt: TGCGCCAGCAGCTTGGATAACAGGGTTAATTCACCCCTCCACTTT
CDR3aa: CASSLDNRVNSPLHF

len: 13
v_gene: TRBV12-3/TRBV12-4
abundance: .
j_gene: TRBJ2-7
d_gene: .
CDR3nt: TGTGCCAGCACCGGCCAGGGTCGGAACGAGCAGTACTTC
CDR3aa: CASTGQGRNEQYF